This TCR beta chain was sequenced in a study of CD8+ T cells in alopecia areata. RNA extraction was followed by reverse transcription into cDNA, which acted as the sequencing template. Clones were sequenced by immunoSEQ multiplex PCR, and TCRdb holds only the in-frame ones, with some missing. The table includes about 120,000 clones, around two fifths detected once. The CDR3 has 14 residues. The germline gives CDR1 SGHRS, CDR2 YFSETQ. The ends lost 4 bases at V and 7 bases at J; junction bases unmatched: 8. The gene calls are TRBV5-1 and TRBJ2-4; 7 nucleotides agree with TRBD1. Sequencing was carried out using CD4+ T cells sorted from blood. The clonotype originates from a human donor with alopecia areata. This CDR3 reads CASSKGQERNIQYF. CDR3 DNA sequence: TGCGCCAGCAGCAAAGGACAGGAGCGGAACATTCAGTACTTC.